This note documents a single T cell receptor beta chain sequence. The CDR3 loop spans 15 amino acids. Germline V gene lookup returns CDR1 SGHAT and CDR2 FQNNGV. Trimming at V came to 5 bases and at J to 7 bases, leaving 11 bases not matched to a gene. TCRdb itself ran the RT-PCR reads through MiXCR, one entry per CDR3 protein. The repertoire holds about 680,000 distinct CDR3 sequences, 14% seen once, with about 3.6% in the top ten. Input material: memory CD4+ T cells from blood. The chain recombines TRBV11-2 with TRBJ2-1, with 7 bases aligning to TRBD2. This receptor was identified in a female donor in good health, serving as a healthy control. CDR3 in DNA: TGTGCCAGCAGCATTTCACCCTTAGCGGGTAATGAGCAGTTCTTC. Protein: CASSISPLAGNEQFF.